One and the same sample provided the 5 T cell receptor beta chains below, sequenced in a study of cytomegalovirus exposure and HLA in healthy donors. It was with 60 Vbeta and 13 Jbeta primers that the PCR ran. TCRdb's table, derived via immunoSEQ multiplex PCR, lists solely in-frame clones and lacks some. This table has roughly 250,000 clones, approximately 85% appearing once. The specimen was PBMCs. Receptors originate from a woman between 40 and 55 years old in good health and CMV-seropositive.

The chain carries TRBV18 and TRBJ1-1; 8 bases fit TRBD1. This CDR3 is 16 amino acids long. Germline V CDR1 and CDR2: KGHSH, LQKENI. Trimming at V came to 4 bases and at J to 1 base, leaving 8 bases not matched to a gene. CDR3 amino acids: CASSHRTGLENTEAFF. The CDR3 nucleotides read TGTGCCAGCTCACATAGGACAGGGCTAGAGAACACTGAAGCTTTCTTT.

The chain employs TRBV27 and TRBJ2-1; 10 bases are shared with TRBD2. CDR1 and CDR2 (germline): MNHEY, SMNVEV (reference sequence). The length of the CDR3 is 18 residues. With V trimmed by 6 bases and J by 7 bases, 18 bases remained unmatched. Here the CDR3 reads CASSRNAWLAGVGNEQFF. CDR3 DNA: TGTGCCAGCAGCCGGAATGCATGGCTAGCGGGAGTGGGGAATGAGCAGTTCTTC.

V usage is TRBV7-2 and J usage is TRBJ2-7; possible D gene TRBD2, 5 bases. This CDR3 is built from 15 residues. Germline values: CDR1 SGHTA, CDR2 FQGNSA. Trimming cost V 1 base and J 2 bases, with 12 bases left between them. The CDR3 spells CASSLGETTAYEQYF. CDR3 in DNA: TGTGCCAGCAGCTTAGGGGAGACAACAGCCTACGAGCAGTACTTC.

The CDR3 bases are TGTGCCAGCAGCGGGAAAACAGGGAGCGGTTATGGCTACACCTTC. Translated: CASSGKTGSGYGYTF. The V gene is TRBV11-2, the J gene TRBJ1-2; possibly TRBD1 for D (6 bases). V lost 5 bases and J lost 5, with 18 bases in between. Germline CDR1 SGHAT, CDR2 FQNNGV. The CDR3 sequence is 15 residues long.

This chain joins TRBV6-5 and TRBJ2-1; D may be TRBD2 (5 bases). Germline V gives CDR1 MNHEY, CDR2 SVGAGI. V lost 10 bases, J lost 0 bases, and 16 bases lay in between. This CDR3 is built from 15 residues. The CDR3: CATKAVASSYNEQFF. CDR3 nucleotides: TGTGCCACCAAAGCGGTAGCGAGCTCCTACAATGAGCAGTTCTTC.